The T cell receptor (beta chain) described here comes from a study of shared clonotypes between healthy human individuals. Study outcomes and limitations: Blood alone was sampled, and tissue repertoires likely differ.

Germline CDR1 is SEHNR and CDR2 is FQNEAQ (reference sequence). The CDR3 length is 14 residues. V was clipped by 5 bases and J by 4 bases, with 12 bases between them. Genomic DNA per cell subset filled all wells of several immunoSEQ plates. Sequencing was performed with immunoSEQ multiplex PCR; in TCRdb, only in-frame clones are kept and a portion is missing. The sample shows around 640,000 clones, around 96% of them seen only once. The sample holds a few counts of this clone. Its antigen is currently unknown. Positive CCR7 selection of CD45RO-negative cells yielded the naive CD8 cells, and terminally differentiated effector memory CD45RA+ cells were excluded.

The source is a woman younger than 45 in good health. This chain connects TRBV7-9 to TRBJ1-5; D gene uncertain. The sample comprised naive CD8+ T cells sorted from blood. In DNA, the CDR3 is TGTGCCAGCAGCGACCGCTCGGTTAATCAGCCCCAGCATTTT. It yields the protein CASSDRSVNQPQHF.